The 15 T cell receptor beta chains given below trace back to one sample, sequenced in a study of shared clonotypes between healthy human individuals. Libraries were prepared by immunoSEQ multiplex PCR; TCRdb keeps only in-frame clonotypes and omits some of them. The sample has approximately 2.5 million clones; 93% are singletons. Source material: naive CD4+ T cells from PBMCs. Subset of the sample: CD45RA+ positively selected. The receptors stem from a young man in good health. Some clones in this sample may be carry-over from other donors' samples.

The chain uses TRBV7-2 and TRBJ2-1; D tentatively reads TRBD1 or TRBD2 (5 bases each). The CDR3 length is 17 residues. Trimming stripped 5 bases from V and 0 bases from J, with 17 bases between. Germline assignment: CDR1 SGHTA and CDR2 FQGNSA. CDR3 coding DNA: TGTGCCAGCAGCCCTAAAGCTGGGGGAAGCTCCTACAATGAGCAGTTCTTC. It encodes CASSPKAGGSSYNEQFF. The full variable domain, completed using reference TRBV7-2 and TRBJ2-1, is GAGVSQSPSNKVTEKGKDVELRCDPISGHTALYWYRQSLGQGLEFLIYFQGNSAPDKSGLPSDRFSAERTGGSVSTLTIQRTQQEDSAVYLCASSPKAGGSSYNEQFFGPGTRLTVL.

This chain links TRBV5-4 with TRBJ1-4; D remains unclear. Germline loops: CDR1 SGHNT, CDR2 YYREEE (reference sequence). V dropped 5 bases and J dropped 4 bases, with 12 bases sitting between them. This CDR3 has 14 amino acids. The CDR3 bases are TGTGCCAGCAGTCCTGAAGGGCTTAATGAAAAACTGTTTTTT. This gives the protein CASSPEGLNEKLFF.

The genes are TRBV7-8 and TRBJ2-7; 7 bases fit TRBD2. Looked up from germline, CDR1 is SGHVS and CDR2 is FQNEAQ. The CDR3 contains 14 residues. The V gene end was trimmed by 4 bases and the J gene end by 2 bases; junction bases not matched to a gene: 5. The CDR3 here is CASSSRAGAYEQYF. As DNA, the CDR3 is TGTGCCAGCAGCTCGCGGGCGGGAGCCTACGAGCAGTACTTC.

V gene TRBV9 combines with J gene TRBJ2-7; a weak D match, TRBD1 (6 bases). Trimming left V 4 bases short and J 2 bases short, with 13 bases between. The germline V gene has CDR1 SGDLS and CDR2 YYNGEE. The CDR3 extends over 14 amino acids. DNA for the CDR3: TGTGCCAGCAGCCCAAGGACAGATCCCTACGAGCAGTACTTC. As protein: CASSPRTDPYEQYF.

The CDR3 protein is CASSSGAGQAAYEQYF. The CDR3 DNA reads TGTGCCAGCAGTAGTGGGGCGGGACAGGCCGCCTACGAGCAGTACTTC. The chain joins TRBV28 to TRBJ2-7; 8 bases agree with TRBD1. CDR1 is MDHEN and CDR2 is SYDVKM in the germline V gene. This CDR3 has 16 residues. V lost 5 bases, J lost 2 bases, and 11 bases stayed unmatched.

This chain links TRBV6-6 with TRBJ2-2, with 7 bases matching TRBD1. Trimming at V came to 5 bases and at J to 5 bases, leaving 11 bases not matched to a gene. Germline values: CDR1 MNHNY, CDR2 SVGAGI (reference sequence). CDR3 size: 16 residues. The CDR3 loop reads CASSRGTGTETGELFF. The CDR3 region has the DNA TGTGCCAGCAGTAGAGGGACCGGGACAGAGACCGGGGAGCTGTTTTTT.

The chain is built from TRBV9 and TRBJ2-2; 9 nucleotides match TRBD1. V lost 5 bases, J lost 7 bases, and 12 bases stayed unmatched. Germline V lookup: CDR1 SGDLS, CDR2 YYNGEE. CDR3 length: 16 amino acids. DNA for the CDR3: TGTGCCAGCAGTTCCGGGACAGGGAGAAAGGGCGGGGAGCTGTTTTTT. Residues: CASSSGTGRKGGELFF.

The chain links TRBV5-6 to TRBJ2-2; 9 nucleotides align to TRBD1. J was trimmed by 3 bases and V by 4 bases; bases with no gene match: 7. There are 16 residues in the CDR3. Germline loops: CDR1 SGHDT, CDR2 YYEEEE. CDR3 residues: CASSAGQGPDTGELFF. CDR3 bases: TGTGCCAGCAGCGCCGGACAGGGGCCGGACACCGGGGAGCTGTTTTTT. Variable domain in full (rest from reference TRBV5-6 and TRBJ2-2): DAGVTQSPTHLIKTRGQQVTLRCSPKSGHDTVSWYQQALGQGPQFIFQYYEEEERQRGNFPDRFSGHQFPNYSSELNVNALLLGDSALYLCASSAGQGPDTGELFFGEGSRLTVL.

This chain links TRBV27 with TRBJ2-1; a possible D gene is TRBD2 (5 bases). The V end lost 7 bases, the J end lost 9 bases, and 19 bases lay between the germline ends. The CDR3 totals 14 residues. Germline CDR1 is MNHEY and CDR2 is SMNVEV (reference sequence). The DNA of the CDR3 is TGTGCCAGCAAACGGAGCGGAGCCGGCTTTGAGCAGTTCTTC. Translating it yields CASKRSGAGFEQFF.

On this clone itself: A much larger clone differs by one base, so this may be a read error. The chain couples TRBV7-9 to TRBJ2-7, with TRBD1 matching 9 bases. The germline gives CDR1 SEHNR, CDR2 FQNEAQ (reference sequence). CDR3 size: 14 residues. With 1 base clipped from V and 3 bases from J, the junction kept 1 base outside the gene matches. The CDR3 loop is CASSLGTGVYEQYF. The CDR3 DNA is TGTGCCAGCAGCTTAGGGACAGGGGTCTACGAGCAGTACTTC.

In DNA, the CDR3 is TGTGCCAGTAGTATTTATTCGGCATCCTACGAGCAGTACTTC. Translation: CASSIYSASYEQYF. This chain connects TRBV19 to TRBJ2-7; no clear D. V lost 3 bases and J 1 base, leaving 10 bases between the germline ends. Germline CDR1 is LNHDA and CDR2 is SQIVND (reference sequence). This CDR3 is 14 amino acids long.

This rearrangement joins TRBV4-1 to TRBJ2-3, with unresolved D. CDR1 and CDR2 from the germline V gene are MGHRA and YSYEKL. This CDR3 region has 15 residues. Trimming left V 4 bases short and J 0 bases short, with 11 bases between. The CDR3 DNA reads TGCGCCAGCAGCCGCTCGTTCCCTAGCACAGATACGCAGTATTTT. This encodes CASSRSFPSTDTQYF.

This clone is a singleton in its sample. The genes are TRBV7-9 and TRBJ2-5; D may be TRBD1 (5 bases). V was trimmed by 3 bases and J by 3 bases, leaving 11 bases between them. CDR3 length: 14 amino acids. Germline loops: CDR1 SEHNR, CDR2 FQNEAQ (reference sequence). The CDR3 DNA reads as TGTGCCAGCAGCTTCAGACAAGGGGAAGAGACCCAGTACTTC. Amino acid sequence: CASSFRQGEETQYF.

This sequence joins TRBV18 and TRBJ1-2; D is ambiguous. V was cut by 3 bases and J by 5 bases, with 16 bases left in between. The CDR3 loop spans 15 amino acids. Germline V gene lookup returns CDR1 KGHSH and CDR2 LQKENI. CDR3 DNA: TGTGCCAGCTCACCGACCAACCCGAGTGTATATGGCTACACCTTC. This sequence encodes CASSPTNPSVYGYTF.

The chain couples TRBV4-2 to TRBJ1-3, with unresolved D. Trimming removed 0 bases at V and 7 bases at J, with 13 bases between. CDR3 size: 15 residues. CDR1 and CDR2 (germline): LGHNA, YNFKEQ. The DNA for the CDR3 is TGTGCCAGCAGCCAAGATTTGGTCCAAGCGAACACCATATATTTT. Translation gives CASSQDLVQANTIYF.